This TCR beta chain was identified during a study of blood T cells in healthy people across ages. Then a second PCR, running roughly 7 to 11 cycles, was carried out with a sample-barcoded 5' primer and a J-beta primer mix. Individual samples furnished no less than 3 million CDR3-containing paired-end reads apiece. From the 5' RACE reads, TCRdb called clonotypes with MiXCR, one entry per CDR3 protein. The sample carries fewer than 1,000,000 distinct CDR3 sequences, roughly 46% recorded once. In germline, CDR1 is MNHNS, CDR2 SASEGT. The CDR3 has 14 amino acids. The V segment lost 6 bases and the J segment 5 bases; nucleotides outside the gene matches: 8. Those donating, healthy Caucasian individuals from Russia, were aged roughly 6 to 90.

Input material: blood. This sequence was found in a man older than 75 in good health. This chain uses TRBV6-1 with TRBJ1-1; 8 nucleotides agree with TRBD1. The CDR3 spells CASSETGGGTEAFF. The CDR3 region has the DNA TGTGCCAGCAGCGAAACAGGGGGAGGTACTGAAGCTTTCTTT.